Listed here are 18 T cell receptor beta chains from one sample, sequenced in a study of monozygotic twins with inflammatory bowel disease. One entry per CDR3 protein, without DNA, is what TCRdb gives after re-calling the 5' RACE reads. Here the sample table reports fewer than 400,000 distinct CDR3 sequences. Sequenced: blood. These receptor sequences come from a human donor with ulcerative colitis or Crohn's disease, or a healthy co-twin of an affected twin (not recorded which).

The genes are TRBV6-1 and TRBJ2-1. Germline V gene data show CDR1 as MNHNS and CDR2 as SASEGT. This CDR3 is built from 15 residues. The CDR3 region is CASRFEVAGSNEQFF.

The chain has TRBV12-3 or TRBV12-4 and TRBJ1-5; the D gene TCRdb calls, TRBD1, cannot be checked with no DNA. The CDR3 sequence is 15 residues long. CDR3 sequence: CASRFESGNNQPQHF.

V gene TRBV27 combines with J gene TRBJ2-3; with no DNA, the TCRdb D assignment of TRBD1 cannot be verified. The CDR3 runs to 13 residues. Germline assignment: CDR1 MNHEY and CDR2 SMNVEV (reference sequence). CDR3 region: CASSPSLAGVPYF.

The V call is TRBV4-3, the J call TRBJ1-3; TCRdb reports TRBD1, a call that lacks DNA to check it against. The CDR3 has 17 residues. Looked up from germline, CDR1 is LGHNA and CDR2 is YSLEER. The CDR3 here is CASSRGVGGASGNTIYF.

The chain recombines TRBV2 with TRBJ2-2. Germline-derived CDR1 and CDR2 are SNHLY and FYNNEI. The CDR3 has 16 amino acids. The CDR3 reads CATVLHPMVRTGELFF.

The chain employs TRBV20-1 and TRBJ2-1; TCRdb's D gene call, TRBD2, goes unchecked for lack of DNA. The germline V gene encodes CDR1 DFQATT and CDR2 SNEGSKA (reference sequence). This CDR3 spans 13 amino acids. This chain's CDR3 is CSAWDSSGNEQFF.

The chain links TRBV2 to TRBJ1-3. The CDR3 spans 15 residues. Germline CDR1 SNHLY, CDR2 FYNNEI. CDR3 loop: CASRAGLRSGNTIYF. Looking up the rest from reference TRBV2 and TRBJ1-3 gives the full variable domain: EPEVTQTPSHQVTQMGQEVILRCVPISNHLYFYWYRQILGQKVEFLVSFYNNEISEKSEIFDDQFSVERPDGSNFTLKIRSTKLEDSAMYFCASRAGLRSGNTIYFGEGSWLTVV.

The chain recombines TRBV30 with TRBJ2-7; TCRdb proposes TRBD2, but this gene call is untestable without DNA. Germline loops: CDR1 GTSNPN, CDR2 SVGIG (reference sequence). This CDR3 region has 16 residues. CDR3 region: CAWSDPGLAGDGEQYF.

V and J are TRBV7-2 and TRBJ2-7; with no DNA, the TCRdb D assignment of TRBD2 cannot be verified. This CDR3 has 17 amino acids. Germline assignment: CDR1 SGHTA and CDR2 FQGNSA. Here the CDR3 reads CASGQTVAGGLPYEQYF.

This chain uses TRBV23-1 with TRBJ2-1; the D call of TRBD2 rests on TCRdb alone, since no DNA is present to check it. TRBV23-1 falls under the ORF class, with uncertain function. The CDR3 totals 13 residues. The chain's CDR3 is CASPGLALNEQFF.

V and J are TRBV7-2 and TRBJ2-7; no DNA is available, so the TRBD2 call from TCRdb remains unchecked. Germline V lookup: CDR1 SGHTA, CDR2 FQGNSA. This CDR3 comprises 14 residues. The CDR3 loop is CASSFGLASYEQYF. Filled out from reference TRBV7-2 and TRBJ2-7, the complete variable domain reads GAGVSQSPSNKVTEKGKDVELRCDPISGHTALYWYRQSLGQGLEFLIYFQGNSAPDKSGLPSDRFSAERTGGSVSTLTIQRTQQEDSAVYLCASSFGLASYEQYFGPGTRLTVT.

This chain links TRBV28 with TRBJ1-1; TCRdb designates TRBD1, a call that cannot be tested without DNA. Per germline, CDR1 MDHEN and CDR2 SYDVKM. The length of the CDR3 is 13 residues. CDR3 sequence reads: CASTPSVNTEAFF.

The rearrangement joins TRBV28 to TRBJ2-2. Per germline, CDR1 MDHEN and CDR2 SYDVKM. The CDR3 extends over 15 amino acids. The CDR3 loop is CASSSYYPGTGELFF.

V usage is TRBV29-1 and J usage is TRBJ2-3; TCRdb calls TRBD1, which cannot be checked without DNA. Germline V gene lookup returns CDR1 SQVTM and CDR2 ANQGSEA. This CDR3 comprises 13 residues. CDR3 protein: CSWWAASTDTQYF.

The chain combines TRBV6-6 with TRBJ2-3; the D gene TCRdb calls, TRBD1, cannot be checked with no DNA. The CDR3 runs 14 residues. Germline-derived CDR1 and CDR2 are MNHNY and SVGAGI (reference sequence). CDR3 region: CASSPGVRADTQYF.

This rearrangement joins TRBV4-3 to TRBJ2-2; the D call of TRBD2 rests on TCRdb alone, since no DNA is present to check it. This CDR3 is 15 amino acids long. Germline assignment: CDR1 LGHNA and CDR2 YSLEER. The chain's CDR3 is CASSVTEASGGRLFF.

The chain uses TRBV7-2 and TRBJ2-1; lacking DNA, the TRBD1 call made by TCRdb goes unchecked. The CDR3 consists of 15 residues. Germline loops: CDR1 SGHTA, CDR2 FQGNSA. The CDR3: CASTRGGEVYNEQFF.

The chain combines TRBV30 with TRBJ2-7; TCRdb indicates TRBD1, and absent DNA this call remains unverified. The CDR3 consists of 14 residues. Germline values: CDR1 GTSNPN, CDR2 SVGIG (reference sequence). The CDR3 protein is CAWSPGSWTYEQYF.